The 22 T cell receptor beta chains below were found in one sample sequenced in a study of cytomegalovirus exposure and HLA in healthy donors. It was with 60 Vbeta and 13 Jbeta primers that the PCR ran. Generated by immunoSEQ multiplex PCR, the TCRdb table keeps only in-frame clones and is missing some. Found here are around 140,000 clones, roughly four fifths of them singletons; the top ten hold roughly 7.7%. Sequencing was carried out using PBMCs. These receptors originate from a woman between 45 and 60 years old in good health and CMV-seropositive.

The chain recombines TRBV4-3 with TRBJ1-4, with 7 bases aligning to TRBD1. The CDR3 extends over 14 amino acids. V lost 1 base and J lost 5; bases outside the gene matches: 1. Germline-derived CDR1 and CDR2 are LGHNA and YSLEER. The CDR3 protein is CASSQGQGNEKLFF. CDR3 coding DNA: TGCGCCAGCAGCCAAGGACAGGGAAATGAAAAACTGTTTTTT.

V usage is TRBV30 and J usage is TRBJ2-2, with D possibly TRBD1 on 6 matching bases. The germline V and J ends were trimmed by 4 bases and 4 bases, with 19 bases remaining between them. CDR1 and CDR2 from the germline V gene are GTSNPN and SVGIG (reference sequence). The CDR3 sequence is 16 residues long. As DNA, the CDR3 is TGTGCCTGGACCCCCCACCCAGGGGCCCTCACCGGGGAGCTGTTTTTT. It encodes CAWTPHPGALTGELFF.

The genes are TRBV5-1 and TRBJ2-1; D is unclear. CDR1 is SGHRS and CDR2 is YFSETQ in the germline V gene. There are 14 residues in the CDR3. V was pared by 0 bases and J by 6 bases, with 10 bases between. The CDR3 DNA follows: TGCGCCAGCAGCTTGGTTGGCCTCCTCAATGAGCAGTTCTTC. Its translation is CASSLVGLLNEQFF.

The V call is TRBV6-6, the J call TRBJ2-5, with TRBD2 as a possible D gene (6 bases). Between the trimmed V and J ends, which lost 5 bases and 4 bases, there was a span of 11 bases. This CDR3 has 13 residues. Germline V gene data show CDR1 as MNHNY and CDR2 as SVGAGI (reference sequence). In DNA, the CDR3 is TGTGCCAGCAGTGACCTCGGGGGAGAGACCCAGTACTTC. It is translated as CASSDLGGETQYF.

The chain combines TRBV6-1 with TRBJ2-5, with D maybe TRBD1 (5 bases). Between the trimmed V and J ends, which lost 3 bases and 7 bases, there was a span of 15 bases. Germline V gene lookup returns CDR1 MNHNS and CDR2 SASEGT. The CDR3 runs to 14 residues. The chain's CDR3 is CASSDTGYLVTQYF. In nucleotides, the CDR3 is TGTGCCAGCAGTGACACAGGTTACCTGGTGACCCAGTACTTC.

The V call is TRBV6-6, the J call TRBJ2-1, with TRBD2 identical over 8 bases. Per germline, CDR1 MNHNY and CDR2 SVGAGI (reference sequence). CDR3 size: 14 residues. V lost 2 bases and J lost 10; bases outside the gene matches: 7. The CDR3 spells CASSYMGTSGEQFF. For the CDR3, the DNA is TGTGCCAGCAGTTACATGGGGACTAGTGGAGAGCAGTTCTTC.

The rearrangement joins TRBV18 to TRBJ2-1, with D possibly matching TRBD2 (5 bases). Looked up from germline, CDR1 is KGHSH and CDR2 is LQKENI. The CDR3 loop spans 14 amino acids. The V and J ends lost 3 bases and 8 bases respectively, with 14 bases between them. The CDR3 here is CASSPRTAGDEQFF. As DNA, the CDR3 is TGTGCCAGCTCACCCCGGACGGCGGGCGATGAGCAGTTCTTC.

This chain joins TRBV5-1 and TRBJ1-1; 9 bases fit TRBD1. Unmatched junction bases numbered 4, after V lost 3 bases and J lost 4 bases. The CDR3 is made up of 14 amino acids. Germline lookup yields CDR1 SGHRS and CDR2 YFSETQ. DNA for the CDR3: TGCGCCAGCAGCTCAGGACAGGGGCGCACTGAAGCTTTCTTT. This translates into CASSSGQGRTEAFF.

The chain is built from TRBV5-6 and TRBJ2-7, with 7 positions matching TRBD1. V lost 1 base, J lost 0 bases, and 7 bases stayed unmatched. In germline, CDR1 is SGHDT, CDR2 YYEEEE. This CDR3 has 16 residues. The CDR3 loop reads CASSLTGAASSYEQYF. The CDR3 DNA sequence: TGTGCCAGCAGCTTGACAGGGGCAGCTAGCTCCTACGAGCAGTACTTC.

The chain combines TRBV28 with TRBJ1-5; D is ambiguous. The CDR3 runs 15 residues. V was pared by 0 bases and J by 3 bases, with 9 bases between. Germline V gene data show CDR1 as MDHEN and CDR2 as SYDVKM. The CDR3, as DNA: TGTGCCAGCAGTTTATGGGCAGGCAACAATCAGCCCCAGCATTTT. Translating gives CASSLWAGNNQPQHF.

The J gene is TRBJ2-5, the V gene TRBV6-1, with 9 bases fitting TRBD2. Germline V gene lookup returns CDR1 MNHNS and CDR2 SASEGT. CDR3 length: 14 amino acids. After removal of 0 bases from V and 5 bases from J, the junction contained 1 base not matched to a gene. As DNA, the CDR3 is TGTGCCAGCAGTGAAGCTGGACTAGCGGAGACCCAGTACTTC. Translated: CASSEAGLAETQYF.

This rearrangement joins TRBV2 to TRBJ2-1; the match to TRBD1 covers 11 bases. The CDR3 loop spans 15 amino acids. Germline V gene sequence: CDR1 SNHLY, CDR2 FYNNEI. Trimming took 11 bases from V and 9 from J; bases not matched to a gene: 15. This CDR3 is CAASTSGQGAGEQFF. The DNA of the CDR3 is TGTGCCGCCTCGACGAGCGGACAGGGGGCTGGTGAGCAGTTCTTC.

The V and J genes are TRBV7-8 and TRBJ2-7; TRBD1 might be the D (5 bases). Per the germline V gene, CDR1 is SGHVS and CDR2 is FQNEAQ. V was clipped by 1 base and J by 0 bases, with 10 bases between them. The CDR3 is 15 residues long. The CDR3 bases are TGTGCCAGCAGCTTAGGGCTTCAGGGCTCCTACGAGCAGTACTTC. This sequence encodes CASSLGLQGSYEQYF.

V and J are TRBV11-2 and TRBJ2-3; tentatively, D is TRBD1 (5 bases). V was shortened by 1 base and J by 3 bases, with 23 bases between the two germline ends. The CDR3 spans 19 residues. CDR1 is SGHAT and CDR2 is FQNNGV in the germline V gene. The CDR3 DNA is TGTGCCAGCAGCTTAGTTGGCCCAATGGCAGGGTTGGGTACAGATACGCAGTATTTT. This sequence encodes CASSLVGPMAGLGTDTQYF. The whole variable domain, filled in from reference TRBV11-2 and TRBJ2-3, reads EAGVAQSPRYKIIEKRQSVAFWCNPISGHATLYWYQQILGQGPKLLIQFQNNGVVDDSQLPKDRFSAERLKGVDSTLKIQPAKLEDSAVYLCASSLVGPMAGLGTDTQYFGPGTRLTVL.

V usage is TRBV27 and J usage is TRBJ2-1; possible D gene TRBD2, 6 bases. This CDR3 comprises 17 residues. The ends were cut back, 5 bases at V and 0 bases at J, with 17 bases in the middle. The germline gives CDR1 MNHEY, CDR2 SMNVEV (reference sequence). DNA for the CDR3: TGTGCCAGCAGTAGGGACTTCGGACTTTCCTCCTACAATGAGCAGTTCTTC. Protein sequence: CASSRDFGLSSYNEQFF.

The J gene is TRBJ2-7, the V gene TRBV11-3, with D uncertain. The CDR3 has 13 amino acids. The germline V gene encodes CDR1 SGHNT and CDR2 YENEEA. V lost 2 bases, J lost 6 bases, and 11 bases lay in between. The CDR3 sequence is CASSLNLFGEQYF. The CDR3 bases are TGTGCCAGCAGCTTAAATCTCTTCGGCGAGCAGTACTTC. Looking up the rest from reference TRBV11-3 and TRBJ2-7 gives the full variable domain: EAGVVQSPRYKIIEKKQPVAFWCNPISGHNTLYWYLQNLGQGPELLIRYENEEAVDDSQLPKDRFSAERLKGVDSTLKIQPAELGDSAVYLCASSLNLFGEQYFGPGTRLTVT.

This clone was recorded once. The V call is TRBV11-1, the J call TRBJ1-1; 8 nucleotides line up with TRBD1. The CDR3 runs to 15 residues. Trimming removed 3 bases from V and 1 base from J; junction bases left unmatched: 4. Per germline, CDR1 SGHAT and CDR2 FQDESV (reference sequence). CDR3 sequence (DNA): TGTGCCAGCAGCTTCGACAGGGGAGGGAACACTGAAGCTTTCTTT. This gives the protein CASSFDRGGNTEAFF. Based on the CDR3 plus reference TRBV11-1 and TRBJ1-1, the full variable domain is EAEVAQSPRYKITEKSQAVAFWCDPISGHATLYWYRQILGQGPELLVQFQDESVVDDSQLPKDRFSAERLKGVDSTLKIQPAELGDSAMYLCASSFDRGGNTEAFFGQGTRLTVV.

The CDR3 sequence: CASSFSDTNEQFF. The CDR3 nucleotides read TGTGCCAGCAGTTTTTCTGACACCAATGAGCAGTTCTTC. V and J are TRBV6-6 and TRBJ2-1; D is undetermined. CDR1 MNHNY and CDR2 SVGAGI come from the germline V gene (reference sequence). The CDR3 has 13 residues. The V gene lost 4 bases and the J gene lost 6 bases, with 10 bases spanning the gap.

This chain links TRBV27 with TRBJ1-1; tentative D call: TRBD1 (5 bases). Germline V gives CDR1 MNHEY, CDR2 SMNVEV (reference sequence). The CDR3 is made up of 14 amino acids. V lost 2 bases and J lost 3, with 10 bases in between. This CDR3 is CASSLPGLHTEAFF. The CDR3 DNA reads as TGTGCCAGCAGTTTACCAGGGTTGCACACTGAAGCTTTCTTT.

In its sample, this clone was seen a few times. This chain links TRBV27 with TRBJ1-2; the D is unclear. This CDR3 region has 14 residues. Germline CDR1 MNHEY, CDR2 SMNVEV (reference sequence). The V end was cut by 0 bases, the J end by 3 bases, with 8 bases between. CDR3 sequence (DNA): TGTGCCAGCAGTTTATCGTCAGGCCACTATGGCTACACCTTC. Protein product: CASSLSSGHYGYTF.

This chain connects TRBV10-3 to TRBJ1-2; TRBD1 aligns across 7 bases. Unmatched junction bases numbered 13, after V lost 2 bases and J lost 4 bases. Germline V gene sequence: CDR1 ENHRY, CDR2 SYGVKD. The CDR3 is 17 amino acids. CDR3 in DNA: TGTGCCATCAGTGAGCCTACCCTTACAGGGGCCGGCTATGGCTACACCTTC. Protein: CAISEPTLTGAGYGYTF.

The V gene is TRBV5-1, the J gene TRBJ1-2, with a weak D call TRBD1 (6 bases). This CDR3 is 14 amino acids long. From germline, CDR1 is SGHRS and CDR2 YFSETQ. V lost 5 bases and J lost 8, with 19 bases in between. DNA of the CDR3: TGCGCCAGCAGGGAGGATAGGGGGGGCAGAGGCTACACCTTC. It specifies CASREDRGGRGYTF.